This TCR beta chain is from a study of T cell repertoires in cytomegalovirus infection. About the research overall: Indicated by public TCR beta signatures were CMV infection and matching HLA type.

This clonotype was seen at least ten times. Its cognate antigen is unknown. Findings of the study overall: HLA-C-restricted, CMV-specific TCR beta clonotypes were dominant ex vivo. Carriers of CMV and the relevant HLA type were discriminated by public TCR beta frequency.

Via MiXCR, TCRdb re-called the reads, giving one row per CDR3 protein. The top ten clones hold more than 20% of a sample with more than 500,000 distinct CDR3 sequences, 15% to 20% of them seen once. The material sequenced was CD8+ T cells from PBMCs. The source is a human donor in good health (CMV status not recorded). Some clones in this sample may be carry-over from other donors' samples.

CDR3 coding DNA: TGTGCCAGCAGCTTAGACCGGGACAGGGGCAATCAGCCCCAGCATTTT. Translating it yields CASSLDRDRGNQPQHF. This chain joins TRBV7-8 and TRBJ1-5; 9 nucleotides line up with TRBD1. This CDR3 comprises 16 residues. The J segment lost 2 bases and the V segment lost 1 base, leaving 3 bases of the junction unmatched. In germline, CDR1 is SGHVS, CDR2 FQNEAQ.